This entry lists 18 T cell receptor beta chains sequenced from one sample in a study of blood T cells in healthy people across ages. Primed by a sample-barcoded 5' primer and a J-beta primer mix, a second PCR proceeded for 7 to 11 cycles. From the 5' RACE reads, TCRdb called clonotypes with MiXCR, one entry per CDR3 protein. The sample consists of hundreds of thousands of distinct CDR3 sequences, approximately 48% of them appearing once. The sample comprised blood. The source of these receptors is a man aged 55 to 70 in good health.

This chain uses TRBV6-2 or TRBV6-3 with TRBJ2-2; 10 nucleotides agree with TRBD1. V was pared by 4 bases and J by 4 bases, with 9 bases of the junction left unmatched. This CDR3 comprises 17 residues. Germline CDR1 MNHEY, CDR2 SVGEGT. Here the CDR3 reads CASSSSRDRGPTGELFF. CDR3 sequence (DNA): TGTGCCAGCAGTTCCTCCCGCGACAGGGGGCCCACCGGGGAGCTGTTTTTT.

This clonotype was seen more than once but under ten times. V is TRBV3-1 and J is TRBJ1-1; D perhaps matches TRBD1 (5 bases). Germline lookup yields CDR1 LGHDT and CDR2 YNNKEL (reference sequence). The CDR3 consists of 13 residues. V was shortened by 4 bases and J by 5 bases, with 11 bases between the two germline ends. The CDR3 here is CASSPRAGTEAFF. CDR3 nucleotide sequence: TGTGCCAGCAGCCCCAGGGCCGGGACTGAAGCTTTCTTT.

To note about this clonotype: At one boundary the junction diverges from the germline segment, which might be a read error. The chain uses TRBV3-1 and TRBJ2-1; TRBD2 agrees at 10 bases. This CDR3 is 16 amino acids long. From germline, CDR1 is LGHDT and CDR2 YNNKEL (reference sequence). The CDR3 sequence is CASNQLAGGLNNEQFF. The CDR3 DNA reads TGTGCCAGCAACCAATTAGCGGGGGGCCTGAACAATGAGCAGTTCTTC.

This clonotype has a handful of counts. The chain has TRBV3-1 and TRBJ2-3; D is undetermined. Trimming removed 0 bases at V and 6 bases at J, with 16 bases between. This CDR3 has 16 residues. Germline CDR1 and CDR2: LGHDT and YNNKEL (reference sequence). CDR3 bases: TGTGCCAGCAGCCAAGATCAATTTGGCTCCCGGGATACGCAGTATTTT. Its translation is CASSQDQFGSRDTQYF.

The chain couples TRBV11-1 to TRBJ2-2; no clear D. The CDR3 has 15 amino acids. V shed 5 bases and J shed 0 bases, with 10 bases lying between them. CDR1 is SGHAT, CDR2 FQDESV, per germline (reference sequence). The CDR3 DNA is TGTGCCAGCAGCCACGGAACAGCGAACACCGGGGAGCTGTTTTTT. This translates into CASSHGTANTGELFF.

The CDR3 region is CASSLTGSGNTEAFF. The CDR3 DNA is TGCGCCAGCAGCTTGACAGGGTCCGGGAACACTGAAGCTTTCTTT. The rearrangement uses TRBV5-1 and TRBJ1-1; weak D call: TRBD1 (6 bases). The CDR3 contains 15 residues. V was pared by 1 base and J by 1 base, with 11 bases between. In germline, CDR1 is SGHRS, CDR2 YFSETQ.

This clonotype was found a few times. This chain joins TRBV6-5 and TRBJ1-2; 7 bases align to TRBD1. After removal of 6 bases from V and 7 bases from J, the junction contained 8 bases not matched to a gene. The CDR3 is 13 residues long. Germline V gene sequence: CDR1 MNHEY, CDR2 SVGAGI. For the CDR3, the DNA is TGTGCCAGCAGACAGGGGCTAGTCGGTGGCTACACCTTC. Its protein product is CASRQGLVGGYTF.

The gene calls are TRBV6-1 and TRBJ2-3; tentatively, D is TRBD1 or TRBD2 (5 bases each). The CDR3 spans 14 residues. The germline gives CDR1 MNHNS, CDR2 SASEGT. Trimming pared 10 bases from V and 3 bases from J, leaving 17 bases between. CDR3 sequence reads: CATRMGTGTDTQYF. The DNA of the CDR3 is TGTGCCACCCGGATGGGGACGGGAACAGATACGCAGTATTTT.

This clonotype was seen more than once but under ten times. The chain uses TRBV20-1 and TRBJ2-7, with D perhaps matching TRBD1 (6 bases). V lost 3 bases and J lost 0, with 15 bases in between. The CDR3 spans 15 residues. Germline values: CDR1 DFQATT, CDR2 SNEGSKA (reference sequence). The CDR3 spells CSAREPGHSSYEQYF. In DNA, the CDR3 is TGCAGTGCTAGGGAGCCGGGACACTCCTCCTACGAGCAGTACTTC.

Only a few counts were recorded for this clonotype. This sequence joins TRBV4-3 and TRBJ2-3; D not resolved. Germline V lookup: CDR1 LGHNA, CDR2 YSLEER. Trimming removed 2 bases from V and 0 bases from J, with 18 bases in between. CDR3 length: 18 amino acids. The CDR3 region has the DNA TGCGCCAGCAGCCAACAAGCCCTAGTGAGGCCTAGCACAGATACGCAGTATTTT. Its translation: CASSQQALVRPSTDTQYF.

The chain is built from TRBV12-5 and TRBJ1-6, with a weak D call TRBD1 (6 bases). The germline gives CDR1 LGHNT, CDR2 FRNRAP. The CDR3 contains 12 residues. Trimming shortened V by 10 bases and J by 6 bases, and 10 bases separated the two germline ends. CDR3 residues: CATGQANSPLHF. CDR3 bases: TGTGCTACGGGACAAGCTAATTCACCCCTCCACTTT.

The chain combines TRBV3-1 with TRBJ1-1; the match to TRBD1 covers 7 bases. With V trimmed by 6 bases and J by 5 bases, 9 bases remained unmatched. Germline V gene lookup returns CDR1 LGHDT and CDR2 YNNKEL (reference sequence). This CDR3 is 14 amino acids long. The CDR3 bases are TGTGCCAGCAGTCTACAGGGGACGAGGACTGAAGCTTTCTTT. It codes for CASSLQGTRTEAFF.

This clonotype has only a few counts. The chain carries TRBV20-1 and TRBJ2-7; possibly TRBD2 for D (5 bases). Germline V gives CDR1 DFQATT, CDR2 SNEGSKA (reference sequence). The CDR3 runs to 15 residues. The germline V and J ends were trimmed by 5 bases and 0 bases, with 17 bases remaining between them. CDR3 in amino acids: CSASFRELSSYEQYF. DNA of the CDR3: TGCAGTGCTTCCTTTAGGGAGCTTAGCTCCTACGAGCAGTACTTC.

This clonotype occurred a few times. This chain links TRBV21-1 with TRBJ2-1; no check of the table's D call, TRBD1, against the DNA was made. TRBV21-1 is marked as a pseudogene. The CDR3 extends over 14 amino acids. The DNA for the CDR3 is TGTGCCAGCAGCGCCCCCGGCTCCTACAATGAGCAGTTCTTC. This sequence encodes CASSAPGSYNEQFF.

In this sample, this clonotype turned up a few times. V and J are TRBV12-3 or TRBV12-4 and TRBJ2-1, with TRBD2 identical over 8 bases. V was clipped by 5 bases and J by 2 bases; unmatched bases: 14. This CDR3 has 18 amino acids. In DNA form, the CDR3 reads TGTGCCAGCAGTCAATTTAAGGGGTTAGCGGGGCCCTACAATGAGCAGTTCTTC. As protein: CASSQFKGLAGPYNEQFF.

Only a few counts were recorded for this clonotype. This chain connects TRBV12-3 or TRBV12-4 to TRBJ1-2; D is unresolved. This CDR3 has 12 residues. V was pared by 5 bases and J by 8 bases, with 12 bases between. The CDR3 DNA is TGTGCCAGCAGTCCCTCGGCGGGCGGCTACACCTTC. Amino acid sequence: CASSPSAGGYTF.

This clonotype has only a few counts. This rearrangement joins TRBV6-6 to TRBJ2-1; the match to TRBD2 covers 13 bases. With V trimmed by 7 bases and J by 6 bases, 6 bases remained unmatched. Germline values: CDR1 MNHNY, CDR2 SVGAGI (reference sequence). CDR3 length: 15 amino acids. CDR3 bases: TGTGCCAGCATTCTACGACTAGCGGGGGGCAATGAGCAGTTCTTC. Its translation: CASILRLAGGNEQFF.

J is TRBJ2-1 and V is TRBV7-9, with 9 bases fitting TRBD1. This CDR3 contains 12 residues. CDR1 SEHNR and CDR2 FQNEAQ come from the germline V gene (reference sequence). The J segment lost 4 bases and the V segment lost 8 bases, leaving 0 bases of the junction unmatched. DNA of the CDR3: TGTGCCAGCGGGACAGGGTACAATGAGCAGTTCTTC. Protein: CASGTGYNEQFF.